This T cell receptor (beta chain) was captured in a study of blood T cell repertoires in COVID-19. CDR3 length: 15 residues. Germline lookup yields CDR1 SGHRS and CDR2 YFSETQ. Trimming shortened V by 1 base and J by 1 base, and 11 bases separated the two germline ends. Generated by immunoSEQ multiplex PCR, the TCRdb table keeps only in-frame clones and is missing some. In the table there are 110,000 to 150,000 clones, around 90% of which are singletons. The chain joins TRBV5-1 to TRBJ1-1; D is uncertain. The sample was peripheral blood. The TCR comes from an older man with acute or convalescent COVID-19. The CDR3, as DNA: TGCGCCAGCAGCTTGAAAAGCCCAGGGAACACTGAAGCTTTCTTT. Protein product: CASSLKSPGNTEAFF.